What follows is one T cell receptor (beta chain) and its context. The PCR was carried out with 60 Vbeta primers and 13 Jbeta primers. The protocol was immunoSEQ multiplex PCR, while the TCRdb copy is restricted to in-frame clones and leaves out a portion. The sample has about 160,000 clones; 75% to 90% are singletons. The sample originates from a study of cytomegalovirus exposure and HLA in healthy donors. The sequencing input was PBMCs. The receptor was isolated from a male donor in good health and CMV-seropositive.

CDR3 sequence: CASSADSNQPQHF. The CDR3 DNA reads TGTGCCAGTTCTGCAGATAGCAATCAGCCCCAGCATTTT. The chain joins TRBV19 to TRBJ1-5, with no clear D. Trimming removed 8 bases from V and 0 bases from J, with 8 bases in between. The CDR3 length is 13 residues. CDR1 is LNHDA, CDR2 SQIVND, per germline (reference sequence).